These 15 T cell receptor beta chains were sequenced from one sample in a study of chemoradiotherapy in HPV16-positive cancers. The method was immunoSEQ multiplex PCR; TCRdb's version includes in-frame clones alone and lacks a portion of them. The repertoire consists of about 4,000 clones, with approximately 94% occurring once and the leading ten covering approximately 3.9%. Source: tumor tissue, taken from a patient who underwent chemoradiotherapy. These TCRs come from a human donor with HPV-associated anogenital cancer.

This chain uses TRBV4-3 with TRBJ2-7, with 13 bases matching TRBD2. J lost 7 bases, V lost 7 bases, and 7 bases had no gene match. The CDR3 consists of 14 residues. From germline, CDR1 is LGHNA and CDR2 YSLEER. The CDR3 DNA reads TGCGCCAGCACCCGACTAGCGGGGGGTGGAGAGCAGTACTTC. Translation: CASTRLAGGGEQYF.

This clone was seen just once. The chain carries TRBV7-6 and TRBJ1-1, with D hard to call. The CDR3 has 16 amino acids. Per the germline V gene, CDR1 is SGHVS and CDR2 is FNYEAQ. Trimming cost V 1 base and J 4 bases, with 16 bases left between them. CDR3 in DNA: TGTGCCAGCAGCTTAGGTTTGATGGGGTTAGGCACTGAAGCTTTCTTT. Its protein is CASSLGLMGLGTEAFF.

The rearrangement uses TRBV12-5 and TRBJ1-1, with no clear D. There are 15 residues in the CDR3. The V gene's germline CDR1 is LGHNT and CDR2 FRNRAP. Trimming took off 1 base at V and 1 base at J, with 10 bases between the two ends. CDR3 region: CASGLARSGNTEAFF. CDR3 nucleotides: TGTGCTAGTGGTTTGGCCCGCAGCGGGAACACTGAAGCTTTCTTT. Full variable domain (remainder filled in from reference TRBV12-5 and TRBJ1-1): DARVTQTPRHKVTEMGQEVTMRCQPILGHNTVFWYRQTMMQGLELLAYFRNRAPLDDSGMPKDRFSAEMPDATLATLKIQPSEPRDSAVYFCASGLARSGNTEAFFGQGTRLTVV.

This chain uses TRBV7-8 with TRBJ1-4, with D unclear. CDR1 SGHVS and CDR2 FQNEAQ come from the germline V gene. The ends were cut back, 5 bases at V and 5 bases at J, with 12 bases in the middle. The CDR3 runs to 14 residues. The DNA for the CDR3 is TGTGCCAGCAGCCCTCGTGGGTCCAATGAAAAACTGTTTTTT. As protein: CASSPRGSNEKLFF.

The chain uses TRBV6-6 and TRBJ2-3; 7 nucleotides match TRBD2. The CDR3 extends over 15 amino acids. Germline loops: CDR1 MNHNY, CDR2 SVGAGI (reference sequence). With V trimmed by 7 bases and J by 0 bases, 7 bases remained unmatched. The CDR3 reads CASTTSETSTDTQYF. Here the CDR3 DNA reads TGTGCCAGCACCACTAGCGAAACTAGCACAGATACGCAGTATTTT.

J is TRBJ2-1 and V is TRBV6-4, with unresolved D. Germline assignment: CDR1 MRHNA and CDR2 SNTAGT. Between the trimmed V and J ends, which lost 3 bases and 6 bases, there was a span of 9 bases. CDR3 length equals 13 residues. CDR3: CASSETETNEQFF. The CDR3 region has the DNA TGTGCCAGCAGTGAAACGGAGACCAATGAGCAGTTCTTC.

The chain recombines TRBV18 with TRBJ2-7; 8 bases fit TRBD2. Looked up from germline, CDR1 is KGHSH and CDR2 is LQKENI. This CDR3 comprises 15 residues. V lost 3 bases and J lost 0; bases outside the gene matches: 4. The CDR3 protein is CASSPQGTSSYEQYF. The CDR3 bases are TGTGCCAGCTCACCCCAAGGGACTAGCTCCTACGAGCAGTACTTC.

This chain links TRBV2 with TRBJ1-4, with 8 bases aligning to TRBD1. This CDR3 contains 12 residues. The junction had 5 bases not matched to a gene; V was cut back by 9 bases and J by 8 bases. Germline V CDR1 and CDR2: SNHLY, FYNNEI. CDR3 nucleotide sequence: TGTGCCAGACGACAGGGGCGGGAAAAACTGTTTTTT. Its translation is CARRQGREKLFF.

This clone has more than one count but fewer than ten. The chain joins TRBV27 to TRBJ1-1; D not certain. Germline-derived CDR1 and CDR2 are MNHEY and SMNVEV (reference sequence). The CDR3 totals 11 residues. The V and J ends lost 7 bases and 4 bases respectively, with 7 bases between them. The CDR3 nucleotides are TGTGCCAGCAAAGGGAGCACTGAAGCTTTCTTT. This codes for CASKGSTEAFF.

The table lists this clone with a count of one. The chain joins TRBV7-9 to TRBJ2-1, with 8 bases matching TRBD2. Germline CDR1 is SEHNR and CDR2 is FQNEAQ (reference sequence). Losses at the gene ends were 1 base for V and 3 bases for J; bases not matched to a gene: 2. CDR3 length equals 15 residues. CDR3 in amino acids: CASSLGLALYNEQFF. The CDR3 DNA reads as TGTGCCAGCAGCTTAGGACTAGCGCTCTACAATGAGCAGTTCTTC.

The rearrangement uses TRBV4-1 and TRBJ2-1; D unclear. This CDR3 spans 15 amino acids. V lost 4 bases, J lost 4 bases, and 14 bases lay in between. CDR1 is MGHRA and CDR2 is YSYEKL in the germline V gene. This CDR3 reads CASSLKGVVYNEQFF. CDR3 DNA sequence: TGCGCCAGCAGCCTGAAAGGAGTAGTTTACAATGAGCAGTTCTTC.

The J gene is TRBJ1-4, the V gene TRBV29-1; 7 nucleotides line up with TRBD1. Losses at the gene ends were 5 bases for V and 8 bases for J; bases not matched to a gene: 5. Looked up from germline, CDR1 is SQVTM and CDR2 is ANQGSEA. This CDR3 is built from 12 residues. In DNA, the CDR3 is TGCAGCGTTACACCCAGGGGGGAAAAACTGTTTTTT. It codes for CSVTPRGEKLFF.

V usage is TRBV6-1 and J usage is TRBJ1-4, with unresolved D. V was cut by 1 base and J by 7 bases, with 13 bases left in between. This CDR3 has 15 amino acids. Germline V gives CDR1 MNHNS, CDR2 SASEGT. This CDR3 is CASSEGTRLFEKLFF. The CDR3 nucleotides read TGTGCCAGCAGTGAAGGAACCAGACTGTTTGAAAAACTGTTTTTT.

V gene TRBV30 combines with J gene TRBJ1-6; D is ambiguous. With 4 bases removed from V and 10 bases from J, the gap between germline ends came to 20 bases. This CDR3 is 15 amino acids long. Per the germline V gene, CDR1 is GTSNPN and CDR2 is SVGIG (reference sequence). CDR3 nucleotide sequence: TGTGCCTGGACTGGGATGACTGGCCGGGGATCACCCCTCCACTTT. Translating it yields CAWTGMTGRGSPLHF.

The chain carries TRBV14 and TRBJ2-3; TRBD2 aligns across 13 bases. From germline, CDR1 is SGHDN and CDR2 FVKESK. The CDR3 loop spans 20 amino acids. V was pared by 0 bases and J by 2 bases, with 11 bases of the junction left unmatched. The DNA of the CDR3 is TGTGCCAGCAGCCAAGATTGGAGGTCGGGACTAGCGGGATTCACAGATACGCAGTATTTT. Translated: CASSQDWRSGLAGFTDTQYF.